This T cell receptor beta chain came from a study of control samples from healthy donors and cancer patients. The table came from immunoSEQ multiplex PCR; TCRdb's copy has only in-frame clones and leaves some out. The data hold 25,000 to 30,000 clones, with around nine tenths observed a single time. The CDR3 extends over 14 amino acids. With 5 bases clipped from V and 4 bases from J, the junction kept 4 bases outside the gene matches. Per the germline V gene, CDR1 is MDHEN and CDR2 is SYDVKM. Sequences were obtained from PBMCs. V usage is TRBV28 and J usage is TRBJ2-2, with TRBD1 identical over 7 bases. The receptor's source is a middle-aged woman with lung cancer. CDR3 in amino acids: CASSPGQVTGELFF. The CDR3 nucleotides are TGTGCCAGCAGTCCCGGACAGGTCACCGGGGAGCTGTTTTTT. Drawing the rest from reference TRBV28 and TRBJ2-2, the complete variable domain is DVKVTQSSRYLVKRTGEKVFLECVQDMDHENMFWYRQDPGLGLRLIYFSYDVKMKEKGDIPEGYSVSREKKERFSLILESASTNQTSMYLCASSPGQVTGELFFGEGSRLTVL.